This record concerns one T cell receptor (beta chain) sequence. This sample is drawn from a study of cytotoxic CD8 clonotypes in ibrutinib-treated CLL. Produced via immunoSEQ multiplex PCR; TCRdb's table is partial and in-frame only. The table shows a few hundred thousand clones, with around four fifths occurring only once. The CDR3 is 16 amino acids. Germline V lookup: CDR1 SGHAT, CDR2 FQNNGV. Trimming took 4 bases from V and 5 from J; bases not matched to a gene: 10. This sequence originates from a human donor with chronic lymphocytic leukemia. The rearrangement joins TRBV11-2 to TRBJ2-7; 11 bases are shared with TRBD2. This specimen was PBMCs, taken before ibrutinib treatment. The CDR3 DNA sequence: TGTGCCAGCAGCTCATCACTAGCGGGAGTGGATGACGAGCAGTACTTC. Protein sequence: CASSSSLAGVDDEQYF. Variable domain in full (rest from reference TRBV11-2 and TRBJ2-7): EAGVAQSPRYKIIEKRQSVAFWCNPISGHATLYWYQQILGQGPKLLIQFQNNGVVDDSQLPKDRFSAERLKGVDSTLKIQPAKLEDSAVYLCASSSSLAGVDDEQYFGPGTRLTVT.